A single sample is the source of the 25 T cell receptor beta chains below, sequenced in a study of blood T cell repertoires in COVID-19. The assay was immunoSEQ multiplex PCR, and TCRdb's table has in-frame clones only and misses some. The data show some 220,000 clones, approximately 86% seen once. Source material: peripheral blood. The origin of the receptors is a woman between 25 and 40 years old with COVID-19, enrolled during active disease.

The chain combines TRBV7-3 with TRBJ2-1, with a tentative D call TRBD2 (5 bases). The length of the CDR3 is 12 residues. Trimming stripped 5 bases from V and 9 bases from J, with 11 bases between. Per germline, CDR1 SGHTA and CDR2 FQGTGA. The CDR3 here is CASSLRGIEQFF. In DNA form, the CDR3 reads TGTGCCAGCAGCCTCCGGGGTATTGAGCAGTTCTTC.

This chain uses TRBV6-2 or TRBV6-3 with TRBJ1-5, with 7 bases matching TRBD1. The V gene end was trimmed by 6 bases and the J gene end by 3 bases; junction bases not matched to a gene: 5. The length of the CDR3 is 14 residues. Germline loops: CDR1 MNHEY, CDR2 SVGEGT. The CDR3 nucleotides read TGTGCCAGCAGACCTCAGGGGGTCAATCAGCCCCAGCATTTT. Its translation: CASRPQGVNQPQHF.

The rearrangement uses TRBV12-5 and TRBJ1-1; D possibly corresponds to TRBD1 (6 bases). Germline V gene data show CDR1 as LGHNT and CDR2 as FRNRAP. The CDR3 totals 14 residues. Between the trimmed V and J ends, which lost 1 base and 3 bases, there was a span of 9 bases. The CDR3, as DNA: TGTGCTAGTGGTTTGGGTACAGGGTACACTGAAGCTTTCTTT. Encoded protein: CASGLGTGYTEAFF.

The rearrangement uses TRBV7-3 and TRBJ2-2; D ambiguous. Trimming cost V 7 bases and J 5 bases, with 11 bases left between them. This CDR3 is 13 amino acids long. CDR1 and CDR2 (germline): SGHTA, FQGTGA. CDR3 loop: CASTSARTGELFF. The CDR3 nucleotides are TGTGCCAGCACATCGGCCAGGACCGGGGAGCTGTTTTTT. Full variable domain (remainder filled in from reference TRBV7-3 and TRBJ2-2): GAGVSQTPSNKVTEKGKYVELRCDPISGHTALYWYRQSLGQGPEFLIYFQGTGAADDSGLPNDRFFAVRPEGSVSTLKIQRTERGDSAVYLCASTSARTGELFFGEGSRLTVL.

The V and J genes are TRBV28 and TRBJ1-1, with D perhaps TRBD1 (6 bases). Trimming left V 5 bases short and J 3 bases short, with 13 bases between. Germline lookup yields CDR1 MDHEN and CDR2 SYDVKM. CDR3 length: 14 amino acids. This chain's CDR3 is CASSSGQRYTEAFF. The DNA of the CDR3 is TGTGCCAGCAGTAGTGGACAGCGCTACACTGAAGCTTTCTTT.

The chain is built from TRBV7-9 and TRBJ2-5, with 13 bases matching TRBD2. Germline V gene data show CDR1 as SEHNR and CDR2 as FQNEAQ (reference sequence). V dropped 6 bases and J dropped 4; count of bases not matched to a gene: 5. The CDR3 runs 15 residues. This CDR3 is CASRLTSGRAETQYF. CDR3 coding DNA: TGTGCCAGCAGGCTTACTAGCGGGAGGGCAGAGACCCAGTACTTC.

The V gene is TRBV6-5, the J gene TRBJ1-1, with D unclear. V shed 6 bases and J shed 4 bases, with 15 bases lying between them. Germline V gene data show CDR1 as MNHEY and CDR2 as SVGAGI. The CDR3 has 14 residues. The CDR3 region has the DNA TGTGCCAGCAGCCTTATGGAGGGAGGCACTGAAGCTTTCTTT. It yields the protein CASSLMEGGTEAFF.

The chain joins TRBV4-3 to TRBJ2-7; D is unresolved. Germline lookup yields CDR1 LGHNA and CDR2 YSLEER. V lost 0 bases and J 3 bases, leaving 6 bases between the germline ends. The length of the CDR3 is 13 residues. CDR3 sequence (DNA): TGCGCCAGCAGCCAAGACGCACTCTACGAGCAGTACTTC. Its protein product is CASSQDALYEQYF.

V is TRBV7-2 and J is TRBJ2-1; 15 positions match TRBD2. Germline V gives CDR1 SGHTA, CDR2 FQGNSA. The V segment lost 2 bases and the J segment 4 bases; nucleotides outside the gene matches: 6. The CDR3 extends over 18 amino acids. The chain's CDR3 is CASSLTGTSGGKYNEQFF. The CDR3 DNA sequence: TGTGCCAGCAGCTTAACCGGGACTAGCGGGGGGAAATACAATGAGCAGTTCTTC.

This clone was detected only a few times. The rearrangement uses TRBV14 and TRBJ2-2; 9 bases are shared with TRBD2. The CDR3 spans 19 residues. CDR1 SGHDN and CDR2 FVKESK come from the germline V gene. V trimming: 4 bases; J trimming: 3 bases; junction bases outside the gene matches: 15. CDR3 nucleotide sequence: TGTGCCAGCAGCCCGATTTTTGGCGGGAGGGCCAGGGACACCGGGGAGCTGTTTTTT. Protein product: CASSPIFGGRARDTGELFF.

This clone was seen a few times. The chain joins TRBV7-3 to TRBJ2-1, with D possibly matching TRBD2 (5 bases). This CDR3 has 14 residues. The germline CDR1 and CDR2 sequences are SGHTA and FQGTGA. The ends were cut back, 4 bases at V and 9 bases at J, with 16 bases in the middle. The CDR3 reads CASSSSEVVSEQFF. The DNA of the CDR3 is TGTGCCAGCAGCTCCTCGGAGGTCGTAAGTGAGCAGTTCTTC. The full variable domain, rest sourced from reference TRBV7-3 and TRBJ2-1, is GAGVSQTPSNKVTEKGKYVELRCDPISGHTALYWYRQSLGQGPEFLIYFQGTGAADDSGLPNDRFFAVRPEGSVSTLKIQRTERGDSAVYLCASSSSEVVSEQFFGPGTRLTVL.

The rearrangement links TRBV2 to TRBJ1-2; 7 bases are a match to TRBD1. The CDR3 extends over 14 amino acids. CDR1 SNHLY and CDR2 FYNNEI come from the germline V gene. With 4 bases clipped from V and 7 bases from J, the junction kept 9 bases outside the gene matches. CDR3 sequence reads: CASSGSGGSGGYTF. DNA for the CDR3: TGTGCCAGCAGTGGGTCAGGGGGGTCAGGTGGCTACACCTTC.

This chain joins TRBV18 and TRBJ1-4; possible D gene TRBD1, 6 bases. CDR1 KGHSH and CDR2 LQKENI come from the germline V gene. The CDR3 covers 16 residues. Deletions cut 3 bases from V and 0 bases from J, with 11 bases between. CDR3 protein: CASSPRTVATNEKLFF. CDR3 bases: TGTGCCAGCTCACCTCGGACAGTCGCAACTAATGAAAAACTGTTTTTT.

The rearrangement links TRBV7-2 to TRBJ1-2; the match to TRBD1 covers 9 bases. This CDR3 has 15 residues. The germline gives CDR1 SGHTA, CDR2 FQGNSA. Trimming took 0 bases from V and 6 from J; bases not matched to a gene: 5. The CDR3 loop is CASSLALGTGHGYTF. For the CDR3, the DNA is TGTGCCAGCAGCTTAGCGCTTGGGACAGGGCATGGCTACACCTTC.

The genes are TRBV29-1 and TRBJ2-1; no reliable D call. V lost 0 bases to trimming and J lost 0 bases, with 12 bases between them. CDR3 length: 16 amino acids. From germline, CDR1 is SQVTM and CDR2 ANQGSEA. CDR3 in DNA: TGCAGCGTTGAAGATGTCCCCTCTTCCTCCTACAATGAGCAGTTCTTC. It yields the protein CSVEDVPSSSYNEQFF.

The chain combines TRBV9 with TRBJ1-2, with 8 bases fitting TRBD1. This CDR3 comprises 14 residues. The trim removed 0 bases at V and 8 bases at J, leaving 6 bases unmatched. CDR1 is SGDLS and CDR2 is YYNGEE in the germline V gene. CDR3 loop: CASSVVNDRGGYTF. In DNA form, the CDR3 reads TGTGCCAGCAGCGTAGTGAACGACAGGGGAGGCTACACCTTC.

V is TRBV7-3 and J is TRBJ2-1; 7 bases align to TRBD1. J gave up 6 bases and V 5 bases, and 4 bases lay outside the gene matches. This CDR3 is built from 13 residues. Germline CDR1 reads SGHTA; CDR2 reads FQGTGA. The CDR3: CASSPTGVNEQFF. The CDR3 region has the DNA TGTGCCAGCAGCCCTACAGGGGTCAATGAGCAGTTCTTC.

The chain uses TRBV18 and TRBJ2-7, with 7 bases that match TRBD1. The CDR3 runs to 15 residues. Germline loops: CDR1 KGHSH, CDR2 LQKENI. Trimming took 0 bases from V and 1 from J; bases not matched to a gene: 3. The CDR3, as DNA: TGTGCCAGCTCACCACCCCCGGGACAGTCCTACGAGCAGTACTTC. Protein product: CASSPPPGQSYEQYF.

The CDR3 loop is CSARPDSVNTEAFF. The CDR3 nucleotides read TGCAGCGCCAGACCGGACTCCGTGAACACTGAAGCTTTCTTT. The V gene is TRBV29-1, the J gene TRBJ1-1, with D hard to call. The V gene lost 7 bases and the J gene lost 0 bases, with 15 bases spanning the gap. CDR1 is SQVTM and CDR2 is ANQGSEA in the germline V gene. The CDR3 has 14 amino acids.

This chain joins TRBV7-3 and TRBJ2-3; 9 bases are shared with TRBD2. CDR1 SGHTA and CDR2 FQGTGA come from the germline V gene. The V segment lost 2 bases and the J segment 7 bases; nucleotides outside the gene matches: 10. The CDR3 contains 16 residues. As DNA, the CDR3 is TGTGCCAGCAGCTTACGTGCGGGGGGGCTTGACTATACGCAGTATTTT. Translating gives CASSLRAGGLDYTQYF. The full variable domain, its missing parts supplied by reference TRBV7-3 and TRBJ2-3, is GAGVSQTPSNKVTEKGKYVELRCDPISGHTALYWYRQSLGQGPEFLIYFQGTGAADDSGLPNDRFFAVRPEGSVSTLKIQRTERGDSAVYLCASSLRAGGLDYTQYFGPGTRLTVL.

This clone was seen more than once but under ten times. The rearrangement links TRBV5-1 to TRBJ1-6, with TRBD1 matching 8 bases. With 0 bases clipped from V and 8 bases from J, the junction kept 4 bases outside the gene matches. The CDR3 runs 15 residues. CDR1 SGHRS and CDR2 YFSETQ come from the germline V gene. CDR3 in DNA: TGCGCCAGCAGCTTGGTTCGGGACAGGTATTCACCCCTCCACTTT. As protein: CASSLVRDRYSPLHF.

Regarding this clone: In the same sample, other DNA sequences code for this CDR3. The chain links TRBV7-9 to TRBJ2-5; D remains ambiguous. The germline V and J ends were trimmed by 5 bases and 5 bases, with 6 bases remaining between them. Per germline, CDR1 SEHNR and CDR2 FQNEAQ (reference sequence). This CDR3 spans 11 amino acids. CDR3 sequence reads: CASSHGETQYF. CDR3 bases: TGTGCCAGCAGCCACGGGGAGACCCAGTACTTC.

The genes are TRBV9 and TRBJ2-1; 11 nucleotides match TRBD2. Germline lookup yields CDR1 SGDLS and CDR2 YYNGEE. The CDR3 length is 19 residues. The V segment lost 6 bases and the J segment 0 bases; nucleotides outside the gene matches: 14. In DNA form, the CDR3 reads TGTGCCAGCAACGCCATAGTAGCGGGAGGGCCAGGCTCCTACAATGAGCAGTTCTTC. Its translation: CASNAIVAGGPGSYNEQFF.

The count of this clone is one. V gene TRBV11-2 combines with J gene TRBJ2-1, with 9 bases lining up with TRBD2. The germline V gene encodes CDR1 SGHAT and CDR2 FQNNGV. Trimming at V came to 0 bases and at J to 4 bases, leaving 4 bases not matched to a gene. CDR3 length: 16 amino acids. CDR3: CASSLDLAGLYNEQFF. DNA for the CDR3: TGTGCCAGCAGCTTAGACCTAGCGGGACTTTACAATGAGCAGTTCTTC.

V usage is TRBV19 and J usage is TRBJ2-3; possibly TRBD1 for D (5 bases). This CDR3 contains 16 residues. Germline V gene lookup returns CDR1 LNHDA and CDR2 SQIVND (reference sequence). V was pared by 6 bases and J by 0 bases, with 16 bases between. This chain's CDR3 is CASRSRVKGSTDTQYF. The CDR3 DNA reads as TGTGCCAGTAGGTCCAGGGTAAAGGGAAGCACAGATACGCAGTATTTT.